The 19 T cell receptor beta chains reported below all come from one sample, sequenced in a study of shared clonotypes between healthy human individuals. The method was immunoSEQ multiplex PCR; TCRdb's version includes in-frame clones alone and lacks a portion of them. Found here are about 2.4 million clones, roughly 93% of them singletons; the top ten hold about 0.39%. Material for sequencing was naive CD4+ T cells from PBMCs. The sample's subset: CD45RA+ positively selected. The receptors come from a man aged 18 to 30 in good health. Some clones in this sample may be carry-over from other donors' samples.

The gene calls are TRBV10-3 and TRBJ2-7, with 7 bases aligning to TRBD1. The CDR3 length is 15 residues. The V gene's germline CDR1 is ENHRY and CDR2 SYGVKD. V shed 4 bases, J shed 3 bases, and the junction held 9 bases outside the gene matches. The CDR3 loop is CAISVGGQKSYEQYF. The CDR3 bases are TGTGCCATCAGTGTAGGGGGCCAGAAAAGCTACGAGCAGTACTTC.

On this clone: At one end, the junction sequence differs from germline, possibly due to a read error. V is TRBV27 and J is TRBJ2-7, with 7 positions matching TRBD2. Germline values: CDR1 MNHEY, CDR2 SMNVEV (reference sequence). The CDR3 runs 16 residues. The CDR3 protein is CATSTGLPGLSYEQYF. CDR3 DNA: TGTGCCACCAGTACGGGACTACCCGGCCTATCCTACGAGCAGTACTTC.

A note on this clone: Other DNA sequences in the sample encode the same CDR3. V and J are TRBV6-5 and TRBJ1-2, with a possible D match to TRBD1 (5 bases). CDR3 length: 15 amino acids. V lost 0 bases, J lost 3 bases, and 11 bases lay in between. CDR1 and CDR2 (germline): MNHEY, SVGAGI. CDR3 region: CASSYSGGGDYGYTF. The CDR3 region has the DNA TGTGCCAGCAGTTACTCCGGGGGTGGGGACTATGGCTACACCTTC.

V and J are TRBV7-2 and TRBJ2-2, with D maybe TRBD1 (6 bases). Germline V lookup: CDR1 SGHTA, CDR2 FQGNSA. The length of the CDR3 is 19 residues. Trimming shortened V by 3 bases and J by 5 bases, and 25 bases separated the two germline ends. CDR3 region: CASSFFPLTGIRDTGELFF. The CDR3 nucleotides read TGTGCCAGCAGCTTTTTTCCTCTTACAGGGATAAGGGATACCGGGGAGCTGTTTTTT.

This chain connects TRBV19 to TRBJ1-1; unclear D gene. V lost 7 bases and J 6 bases, leaving 18 bases between the germline ends. The CDR3 is made up of 14 amino acids. Germline V gives CDR1 LNHDA, CDR2 SQIVND (reference sequence). CDR3 sequence: CASNPGSRIPEAFF. The DNA for the CDR3 is TGTGCCAGTAATCCTGGCAGCCGGATTCCTGAAGCTTTCTTT.

V usage is TRBV27 and J usage is TRBJ2-7, with D possibly being TRBD1 (5 bases). V was cut by 7 bases and J by 2 bases, with 18 bases left in between. Germline values: CDR1 MNHEY, CDR2 SMNVEV (reference sequence). The length of the CDR3 is 15 residues. Here the CDR3 reads CASIKTAASTYEQYF. CDR3 nucleotide sequence: TGTGCCAGCATAAAGACAGCCGCTTCCACCTACGAGCAGTACTTC.

V usage is TRBV27 and J usage is TRBJ1-1; D might be TRBD1 (6 bases). Germline-derived CDR1 and CDR2 are MNHEY and SMNVEV (reference sequence). The CDR3 runs to 16 residues. V lost 6 bases and J lost 3, with 20 bases in between. The DNA for the CDR3 is TGTGCCAGCAGACGAAAAAGACAGGTTGGGGACACTGAAGCTTTCTTT. Translated: CASRRKRQVGDTEAFF.

CDR3 loop: CASSVEEEPLSEQYF. The CDR3 DNA reads as TGTGCCAGCAGCGTAGAGGAGGAGCCCCTGTCAGAGCAGTACTTC. This chain joins TRBV9 and TRBJ2-7; D is perhaps TRBD2 (5 bases). Trimming removed 0 bases at V and 7 bases at J, with 17 bases between. The V gene's germline CDR1 is SGDLS and CDR2 YYNGEE. The CDR3 runs 15 residues. The full variable domain, its missing parts supplied by reference TRBV9 and TRBJ2-7, is DSGVTQTPKHLITATGQRVTLRCSPRSGDLSVYWYQQSLDQGLQFLIQYYNGEERAKGNILERFSAQQFPDLHSELNLSSLELGDSALYFCASSVEEEPLSEQYFGPGTRLTVT.

V usage is TRBV29-1 and J usage is TRBJ2-5; D is uncertain. The CDR3 spans 12 residues. With 4 bases removed from V and 2 bases from J, the gap between germline ends came to 8 bases. Per germline, CDR1 SQVTM and CDR2 ANQGSEA. Here the CDR3 reads CSVVSSQETQYF. The CDR3 region has the DNA TGCAGCGTTGTTAGCAGTCAAGAGACCCAGTACTTC.

In regard to this clone: The sample contains more than one DNA sequence encoding this CDR3. The chain links TRBV18 to TRBJ2-3; TRBD1 agrees at 8 bases. CDR3 length: 14 residues. Germline CDR1 and CDR2: KGHSH and LQKENI. The V segment lost 3 bases and the J segment 5 bases; nucleotides outside the gene matches: 4. CDR3 sequence: CASSPDRVGDTQYF. The CDR3 bases are TGTGCCAGCTCACCGGACAGGGTGGGAGATACGCAGTATTTT. Drawing the rest from reference TRBV18 and TRBJ2-3, the complete variable domain is NAGVMQNPRHLVRRRGQEARLRCSPMKGHSHVYWYRQLPEEGLKFMVYLQKENIIDESGMPKERFSAEFPKEGPSILRIQQVVRGDSAAYFCASSPDRVGDTQYFGPGTRLTVL.

V is TRBV29-1 and J is TRBJ2-7; a weak D match, TRBD2 (6 bases). Trimming stripped 5 bases from V and 3 bases from J, with 14 bases between. Germline loops: CDR1 SQVTM, CDR2 ANQGSEA. The CDR3 spans 13 residues. The CDR3 protein is CSVQGRAGYEQYF. CDR3 in DNA: TGCAGCGTTCAAGGCAGAGCGGGCTACGAGCAGTACTTC.

J is TRBJ2-3 and V is TRBV5-8, with 7 bases identical to TRBD1. V dropped 3 bases and J dropped 6; count of bases not matched to a gene: 7. Germline-derived CDR1 and CDR2 are SGHTS and YDEGEE. The CDR3 loop spans 14 amino acids. CDR3 sequence (DNA): TGTGCCAGCAGCTCTGGGACAGCGCGGGATACGCAGTATTTT. It codes for CASSSGTARDTQYF.

This clone has only one observation. Other nucleotide sequences in the sample specify the same CDR3. The rearrangement links TRBV7-9 to TRBJ2-7; TRBD1 agrees at 10 bases. V was clipped by 4 bases and J by 3 bases; unmatched bases: 3. The CDR3 loop spans 14 amino acids. Germline V gene lookup returns CDR1 SEHNR and CDR2 FQNEAQ (reference sequence). CDR3 coding DNA: TGTGCCAGCAGCTGGGGACAGGGGCTCTACGAGCAGTACTTC. This sequence encodes CASSWGQGLYEQYF.

The V call is TRBV7-2, the J call TRBJ2-1; D might be TRBD1 or TRBD2, each matching 6 bases. This CDR3 spans 16 amino acids. Per the germline V gene, CDR1 is SGHTA and CDR2 is FQGNSA. V gave up 5 bases and J gave up 1 base, with 15 bases separating them. The CDR3: CASSPGAVVSYNEQFF. In DNA form, the CDR3 reads TGTGCCAGCAGCCCGGGGGCGGTGGTATCCTACAATGAGCAGTTCTTC.

The chain employs TRBV5-1 and TRBJ1-4, with unresolved D. V was clipped by 1 base and J by 8 bases, with 12 bases between them. The CDR3 length is 14 residues. Germline V gives CDR1 SGHRS, CDR2 YFSETQ. CDR3 protein: CASSLSGMKEKLFF. CDR3 DNA sequence: TGCGCCAGCAGCTTGTCGGGGATGAAGGAAAAACTGTTTTTT. The full variable domain, completed using reference TRBV5-1 and TRBJ1-4, is KAGVTQTPRYLIKTRGQQVTLSCSPISGHRSVSWYQQTPGQGLQFLFEYFSETQRNKGNFPGRFSGRQFSNSRSEMNVSTLELGDSALYLCASSLSGMKEKLFFGSGTQLSVL.

As to this clone: One junction end does not reproduce the germline sequence, and a read error may be involved. The chain recombines TRBV7-2 with TRBJ2-6; tentatively, D is TRBD1 or TRBD2 (5 bases each). There are 19 residues in the CDR3. Per the germline V gene, CDR1 is SGHTA and CDR2 is FQGNSA. This CDR3 is CASRLDSGRGFSGANVLTF. The CDR3 nucleotides are TGTGCCAGCAGGTTAGACTCGGGACGGGGATTTTCTGGGGCCAACGTCCTGACTTTC.

V gene TRBV4-3 combines with J gene TRBJ2-7; either TRBD1 or TRBD2 may supply D (5 bases each). Germline V gene lookup returns CDR1 LGHNA and CDR2 YSLEER. CDR3 size: 14 residues. Trimming removed 0 bases from V and 6 bases from J, with 12 bases in between. Here the CDR3 reads CASSQDLRGVEQYF. The CDR3, as DNA: TGCGCCAGCAGCCAAGATCTAAGAGGGGTCGAGCAGTACTTC.

The chain joins TRBV19 to TRBJ1-1; D remains unclear. Trimming removed 1 base from V and 10 bases from J, with 13 bases in between. The CDR3 length is 13 residues. Germline V CDR1 and CDR2: LNHDA, SQIVND (reference sequence). The CDR3 DNA sequence: TGTGCCAGTAGTATAGTGGTCGAAGAGGCAGCTTTCTTT. This codes for CASSIVVEEAAFF.

V and J are TRBV28 and TRBJ2-5; D might be TRBD1 or TRBD2, each matching 5 bases. V was trimmed by 3 bases and J by 1 base, leaving 12 bases between them. This CDR3 region has 15 residues. CDR1 and CDR2 from the germline V gene are MDHEN and SYDVKM. The CDR3 DNA reads as TGTGCCAGCAGTTTCTGGGGCGGGCCCCAAGAGACCCAGTACTTC. Translated, it gives CASSFWGGPQETQYF.